The entry below describes one T cell receptor (beta chain). Assay used: immunoSEQ multiplex PCR; TCRdb lists only in-frame clones, some missing. The profile shows roughly 220,000 clones, about 86% of them singletons. Germline CDR1 is SNHLY and CDR2 is FYNNEI. The ends lost 6 bases at V and 1 base at J; junction bases unmatched: 5. CDR3 length: 15 residues. This sample was included in a study of blood T cell repertoires in COVID-19. The specimen was PBMCs or T cells enriched from blood (not recorded which). The sequence was obtained from a woman aged 35 to 49 with acute COVID-19. The chain joins TRBV2 to TRBJ1-5; 8 bases are a match to TRBD1. The DNA of the CDR3 is TGTGCCAGCAGCCAACGGACAGGGAGCAATCAGCCCCAGCATTTT. Translation: CASSQRTGSNQPQHF.